Listed below are T cell receptor beta chains from one sample, sequenced in a study of blood T cell repertoires in COVID-19. The table came from immunoSEQ multiplex PCR; TCRdb's copy has only in-frame clones and leaves some out. The profile covers approximately 110,000 clones, with approximately 85% appearing a single time and less than 3.5% taken by the ten largest. What was sequenced was peripheral blood. Every receptor here comes from a man in his forties with acute or convalescent COVID-19. The CDR3 runs from the conserved cysteine through the conserved F or W. A D gene is named only where the DNA matches it firmly. The listing skips clone size in some rows; elsewhere it reads once, few, many or a size class.

clone size	J gene	D gene	V gene	CDR3 protein	CDR3 DNA
.	TRBJ2-2	.	TRBV10-3	CAISPLELTGELFF	TGTGCCATCAGTCCTCTAGAACTTACCGGGGAGCTGTTTTTT
.	TRBJ2-5	TRBD1	TRBV15	CATSRGQGDQETQYF	TGTGCCACCAGCAGAGGACAGGGCGATCAAGAGACCCAGTACTTC
few	TRBJ2-7	.	TRBV30	CAWSLSSYEQYF	TGTGCCTGGAGCCTGTCCTCCTACGAGCAGTACTTC
.	TRBJ1-6	TRBD1	TRBV6-1	CASSEAPGTGNSPLHF	TGTGCCAGCAGTGAAGCACCCGGGACAGGGAATTCACCCCTCCACTTT
.	TRBJ2-2	TRBD1	TRBV5-1	CASSLNQGASTGELFF	TGCGCCAGCAGCCTTAATCAGGGGGCGTCCACCGGGGAGCTGTTTTTT
few	TRBJ2-2	.	TRBV6-4	CASSHRDTGELFF	TGTGCCAGCAGTCACAGGGACACCGGGGAGCTGTTTTTT
.	TRBJ2-1	TRBD1	TRBV13	CASSLLRDRGPYNEQFF	TGTGCCAGCAGCTTGTTAAGGGACAGGGGGCCGTACAATGAGCAGTTCTTC
.	TRBJ2-7	TRBD1	TRBV2	CASRRDSSYEQYF	TGTGCCAGCAGGAGGGACAGCTCCTACGAGCAGTACTTC
.	TRBJ1-2	TRBD1	TRBV5-1	CASSLDIGTGGSGYTF	TGCGCCAGCAGCTTGGACATAGGGACAGGGGGGAGCGGCTACACCTTC
.	TRBJ2-3	TRBD1	TRBV3-1/TRBV3-2	CASSFTGAVWGTDTQYF	TGTGCCAGCAGCTTTACAGGGGCGGTATGGGGTACAGATACGCAGTATTTT
few	TRBJ2-7	TRBD2	TRBV2	CASTLSGGDSYEQYF	TGTGCCAGCACCCTTAGCGGGGGCGACTCCTACGAGCAGTACTTC
.	TRBJ1-1	TRBD1	TRBV7-2	CASSGTGGYTEAFF	TGTGCCAGCAGCGGAACAGGGGGATACACTGAAGCTTTCTTT
.	TRBJ2-7	.	TRBV21-1	CASSKTDRPPSYEQYF	TGTGCCAGCAGCAAAACGGACAGGCCCCCATCCTACGAGCAGTACTTC
.	TRBJ2-7	TRBD1	TRBV5-1	CASSLWVGQGAYEQYF	TGCGCCAGCAGCTTGTGGGTGGGACAGGGGGCCTACGAGCAGTACTTC
.	TRBJ1-2	.	TRBV9	CASSGQTNYGYTF	TGTGCCAGCAGCGGACAGACTAACTATGGCTACACCTTC
.	TRBJ1-5	TRBD1	TRBV19	CASSPDRDGNQPQHF	TGTGCCAGTAGTCCAGACAGGGACGGGAATCAGCCCCAGCATTTT
.	TRBJ2-1	TRBD1	TRBV29-1	CSVPQGTVSYNEQFF	TGCAGCGTGCCACAGGGGACCGTCTCCTACAATGAGCAGTTCTTC
.	TRBJ1-1	.	TRBV2	CASSGQENTEAFF	TGTGCCAGCAGTGGACAGGAGAACACTGAAGCTTTCTTT
once	TRBJ1-1	TRBD1	TRBV2	CASSDLGQGNTEAFF	TGTGCCAGCAGTGATTTGGGACAGGGAAACACTGAAGCTTTCTTT
once	TRBJ1-4	.	TRBV30	CAWSVLEGQGGEKLFF	TGTGCCTGGAGTGTACTAGAGGGGCAGGGAGGTGAAAAACTGTTTTTT
.	TRBJ1-4	TRBD1	TRBV6-1	CASSEVKGTGGREKLFF	TGTGCCAGCAGTGAAGTGAAGGGGACAGGGGGTCGGGAAAAACTGTTTTTT
.	TRBJ1-2	TRBD1	TRBV18	CASSSQGTDGYTF	TGTGCCAGCTCATCTCAGGGGACAGATGGCTACACCTTC
.	TRBJ2-6	.	TRBV12-3/TRBV12-4	CASTMGGANVLTF	TGTGCCAGCACTATGGGCGGGGCCAACGTCCTGACTTTC
.	TRBJ2-7	.	TRBV12-3/TRBV12-4	CASSTGHSYEQYF	TGTGCCAGCAGTACGGGACACTCCTACGAGCAGTACTTC
.	TRBJ2-7	TRBD1	TRBV4-3	CASSQEIAGGYEQYF	TGCGCCAGCAGCCAAGAGATCGCAGGGGGCTACGAGCAGTACTTC
once	TRBJ1-6	.	TRBV24-1	CATSDGRYNSPLHF	TGTGCCACCAGTGATGGCAGGTATAATTCACCCCTCCACTTT
.	TRBJ2-7	TRBD1	TRBV3-1/TRBV3-2	CASSHLSGTGSHEQYF	TGTGCCAGCAGCCATCTCTCCGGGACAGGGTCCCACGAGCAGTACTTC
.	TRBJ1-4	.	TRBV2	CASNPLGGADEKLFF	TGTGCCAGCAACCCCCTGGGGGGTGCTGATGAAAAACTGTTTTTT
.	TRBJ2-5	.	TRBV6-6	CASSSTSQTQYF	TGTGCCAGCAGTTCGACAAGTCAGACCCAGTACTTC
.	TRBJ2-3	.	TRBV19	CASSHKGKGSDTQYF	TGTGCCAGTAGTCATAAAGGGAAGGGGTCAGATACGCAGTATTTT
.	TRBJ2-3	.	TRBV10-3	CAIKRDTSTDTQYF	TGTGCCATCAAACGGGACACTAGCACAGATACGCAGTATTTT
once	TRBJ2-7	TRBD2	TRBV13	CASSLGLAGPEYF	TGTGCCAGCAGCTTAGGGCTAGCGGGGCCGGAATACTTC
.	TRBJ2-7	.	TRBV24-1	CATSDLDQNEQYF	TGTGCCACCAGTGATTTAGATCAGAATGAGCAGTACTTC
.	TRBJ1-1	TRBD1	TRBV24-1	CATSGAGQGDTEAFF	TGTGCCACCAGTGGGGCGGGACAGGGGGACACTGAAGCTTTCTTT
.	TRBJ2-2	TRBD1	TRBV14	CASSQDVGRQGARVTGELFF	TGTGCCAGCAGCCAAGATGTAGGGCGACAGGGGGCGCGAGTCACCGGGGAGCTGTTTTTT
.	TRBJ2-7	.	TRBV28	CASTSSSTYEQYF	TGTGCCAGCACCTCGAGCTCTACCTACGAGCAGTACTTC
.	TRBJ1-5	.	TRBV27	CASSPGTLGGQPQHF	TGTGCCAGCAGTCCCGGGACATTAGGTGGACAGCCCCAGCATTTT
few	TRBJ2-2	TRBD2	TRBV18	CASSPTSSTGELFF	TGTGCCAGCTCACCGACTAGCAGCACCGGGGAGCTGTTTTTT
.	TRBJ2-3	.	TRBV20-1	CSAKTGDTQYF	TGCAGTGCCAAGACTGGAGATACGCAGTATTTT
.	TRBJ2-3	.	TRBV28	CASSLLAGGSLVTQYF	TGTGCCAGCAGTTTACTTGCTGGAGGTTCCTTGGTTACGCAGTATTTT
.	TRBJ2-3	.	TRBV30	CAWSRQDTDTQYF	TGTGCCTGGAGTAGGCAGGACACAGATACGCAGTATTTT
.	TRBJ2-7	TRBD1	TRBV7-2	CASSLERLTGGFYEQYF	TGTGCCAGCAGCTTAGAGAGGTTAACAGGGGGCTTCTACGAGCAGTACTTC
.	TRBJ2-1	.	TRBV10-3	CAISDPGASEQFF	TGTGCCATCAGTGATCCCGGAGCTTCTGAGCAGTTCTTC
.	TRBJ2-1	.	TRBV2	CAGARGGNEQFF	TGTGCCGGAGCAAGGGGAGGCAATGAGCAGTTCTTC
.	TRBJ2-5	.	TRBV25-1	CASSEFRGSQETQYF	TGTGCCAGCAGTGAATTCAGGGGTTCTCAGGAGACCCAGTACTTC
.	TRBJ1-1	.	TRBV10-3	CAISQVNTEAFF	TGTGCCATCAGCCAGGTGAACACTGAAGCTTTCTTT
.	TRBJ1-1	.	TRBV6-6	CASASGSEAFF	TGTGCCAGCGCCTCAGGGTCTGAAGCTTTCTTT
.	TRBJ2-1	.	TRBV19	CASSNNGESYNEQFF	TGTGCCAGTAGTAATAACGGGGAATCCTACAATGAGCAGTTCTTC